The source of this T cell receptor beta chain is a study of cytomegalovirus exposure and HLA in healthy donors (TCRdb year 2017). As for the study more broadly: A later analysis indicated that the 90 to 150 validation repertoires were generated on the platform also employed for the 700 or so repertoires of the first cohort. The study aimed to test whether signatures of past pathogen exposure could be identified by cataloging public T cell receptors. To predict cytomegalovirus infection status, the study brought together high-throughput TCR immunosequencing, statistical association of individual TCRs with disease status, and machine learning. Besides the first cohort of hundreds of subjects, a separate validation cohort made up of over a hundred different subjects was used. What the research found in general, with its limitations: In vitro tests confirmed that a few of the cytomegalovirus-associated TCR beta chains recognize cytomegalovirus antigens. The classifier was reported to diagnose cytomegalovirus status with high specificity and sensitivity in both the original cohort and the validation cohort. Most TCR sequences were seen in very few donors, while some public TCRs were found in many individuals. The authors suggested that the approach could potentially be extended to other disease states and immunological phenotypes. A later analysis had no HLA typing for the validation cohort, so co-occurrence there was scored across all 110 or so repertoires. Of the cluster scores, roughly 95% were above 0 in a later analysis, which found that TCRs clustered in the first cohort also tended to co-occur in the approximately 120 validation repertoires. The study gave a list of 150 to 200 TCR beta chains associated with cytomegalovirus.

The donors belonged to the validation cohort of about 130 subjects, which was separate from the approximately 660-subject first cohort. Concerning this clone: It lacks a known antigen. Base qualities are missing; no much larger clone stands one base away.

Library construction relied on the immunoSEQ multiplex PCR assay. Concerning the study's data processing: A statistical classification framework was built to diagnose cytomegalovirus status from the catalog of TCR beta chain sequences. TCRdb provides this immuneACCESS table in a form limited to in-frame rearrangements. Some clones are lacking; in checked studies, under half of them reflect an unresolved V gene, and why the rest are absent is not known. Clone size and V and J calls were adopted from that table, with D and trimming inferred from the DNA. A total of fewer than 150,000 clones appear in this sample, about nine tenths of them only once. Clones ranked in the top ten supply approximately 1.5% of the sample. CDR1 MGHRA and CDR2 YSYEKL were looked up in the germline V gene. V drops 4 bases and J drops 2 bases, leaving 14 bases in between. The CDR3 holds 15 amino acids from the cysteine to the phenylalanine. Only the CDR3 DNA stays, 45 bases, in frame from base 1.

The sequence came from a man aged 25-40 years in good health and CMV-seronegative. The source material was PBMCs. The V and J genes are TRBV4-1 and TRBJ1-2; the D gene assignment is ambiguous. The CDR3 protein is CASSLQYGENYGYTF. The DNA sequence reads TGCGCCAGCAGCCTTCAGTACGGGGAGAACTATGGCTACACCTTC.